This T cell receptor (beta chain) was identified in a study of response to subunit inactivated influenza vaccine. There are a few counts of this clonotype. The antigen remains unidentified. Study-wide results and caveats: The study's authors posited that every seasonal influenza vaccination enlists few new T cells.

Trimming removed 4 bases from V and 10 bases from J, with 14 bases in between. The CDR3 runs to 13 residues. CDR1 is SGHTA and CDR2 is FQGTGA in the germline V gene. One entry per CDR3 protein results from TCRdb running MiXCR on the RT-PCR reads. Of fewer than 250,000 distinct CDR3 sequences in the sample, 14% were seen once. Material: CD8+ T cells sorted from PBMCs, obtained 5 days after vaccination. This clonotype was obtained from a man in his forties or fifties who received an inactivated influenza vaccine. The J gene is TRBJ2-1, the V gene TRBV7-3, with D perhaps TRBD1 (5 bases). CDR3 sequence reads: CASSSDTRQEQFF. The DNA of the CDR3 is TGTGCCAGCAGCTCGGACACACGCCAGGAGCAGTTCTTC.